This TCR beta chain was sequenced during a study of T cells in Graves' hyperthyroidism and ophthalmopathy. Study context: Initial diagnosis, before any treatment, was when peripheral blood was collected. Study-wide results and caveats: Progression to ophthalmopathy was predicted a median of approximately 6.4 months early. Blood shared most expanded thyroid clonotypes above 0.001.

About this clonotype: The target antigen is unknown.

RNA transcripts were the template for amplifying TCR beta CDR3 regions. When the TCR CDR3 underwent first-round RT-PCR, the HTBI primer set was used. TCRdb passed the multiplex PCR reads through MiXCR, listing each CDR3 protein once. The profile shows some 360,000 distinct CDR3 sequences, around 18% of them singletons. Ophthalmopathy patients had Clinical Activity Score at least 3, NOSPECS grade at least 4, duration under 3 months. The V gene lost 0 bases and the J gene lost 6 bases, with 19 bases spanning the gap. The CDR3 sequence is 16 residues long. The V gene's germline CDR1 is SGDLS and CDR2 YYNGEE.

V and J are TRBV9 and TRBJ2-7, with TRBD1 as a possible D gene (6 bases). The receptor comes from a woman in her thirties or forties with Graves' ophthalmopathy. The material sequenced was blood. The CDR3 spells CASSVGAGASPFEQYF. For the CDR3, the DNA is TGTGCCAGCAGCGTAGGGGCAGGGGCGTCTCCATTCGAGCAGTACTTC.